The 18 T cell receptor beta chains below come from one sample, sequenced in a study of STAT5B mutations in CD4+ large granular lymphocyte leukemia. Produced via immunoSEQ multiplex PCR; TCRdb's table is partial and in-frame only. This table holds over 35,000 clones, approximately 84% found once. Input material: CD4+ T cells from blood buffy coats. These receptors were taken from a human donor in good health.

This rearrangement joins TRBV30 to TRBJ2-1; weak D call: TRBD2 (5 bases). From germline, CDR1 is GTSNPN and CDR2 SVGIG (reference sequence). CDR3 size: 16 residues. Trimming shortened V by 2 bases and J by 0 bases, and 14 bases separated the two germline ends. This CDR3 is CAWSFGRASSYNEQFF. In nucleotides, the CDR3 is TGTGCCTGGAGTTTTGGGAGAGCCAGCTCCTACAATGAGCAGTTCTTC.

The genes are TRBV5-4 and TRBJ2-7; 8 nucleotides match TRBD1. Germline V CDR1 and CDR2: SGHNT, YYREEE (reference sequence). Trimming removed 4 bases from V and 0 bases from J; junction bases left unmatched: 6. There are 15 residues in the CDR3. The CDR3 loop reads CASSPRTGHSYEQYF. The CDR3 bases are TGTGCCAGCAGCCCCCGGACAGGGCACTCCTACGAGCAGTACTTC.

This clone was recorded once. This chain uses TRBV19 with TRBJ2-5, with D possibly being TRBD1 (5 bases). The ends were cut back, 1 base at V and 2 bases at J, with 11 bases in the middle. This CDR3 contains 15 residues. Germline assignment: CDR1 LNHDA and CDR2 SQIVND (reference sequence). CDR3 amino acids: CASSIAVTEQETQYF. In nucleotides, the CDR3 is TGTGCCAGTAGTATAGCCGTGACAGAACAAGAGACCCAGTACTTC.

This clone was seen only a few times. The chain combines TRBV5-4 with TRBJ2-1, with 9 bases lining up with TRBD2. The germline V gene encodes CDR1 SGHNT and CDR2 YYREEE (reference sequence). The CDR3 has 15 amino acids. J was trimmed by 9 bases and V by 2 bases; bases with no gene match: 9. The CDR3: CASSFEQAGGLEQFF. The CDR3 coding sequence is TGTGCCAGCAGCTTCGAGCAGGCGGGGGGGCTTGAGCAGTTCTTC.

This chain uses TRBV6-5 with TRBJ2-7, with D perhaps matching TRBD2 (5 bases). Per germline, CDR1 MNHEY and CDR2 SVGAGI. CDR3 length: 14 residues. V gave up 0 bases and J gave up 3 bases, with 9 bases separating them. The CDR3 loop is CASSYSSGIYEQYF. CDR3 sequence (DNA): TGTGCCAGCAGTTACTCTTCCGGGATCTACGAGCAGTACTTC.

The chain combines TRBV15 with TRBJ1-5, with D perhaps TRBD1 (6 bases). The CDR3 length is 18 residues. The V end lost 2 bases, the J end lost 5 bases, and 22 bases lay between the germline ends. Germline V lookup: CDR1 LNHNV, CDR2 YYDKDF (reference sequence). The CDR3 spells CATSRLLQAGGRDQPQHF. Written as DNA, the CDR3 is TGTGCCACCAGCAGACTGCTTCAGGCGGGGGGCCGAGATCAGCCCCAGCATTTT.

This chain connects TRBV15 to TRBJ2-7; 9 nucleotides align to TRBD1. Germline CDR1 LNHNV, CDR2 YYDKDF (reference sequence). The length of the CDR3 is 16 residues. V lost 1 base to trimming and J lost 5 bases; unmatched junction nucleotides: 9. The CDR3: CATSRGGTGRNHEQYF. CDR3 nucleotides: TGTGCCACCAGCAGAGGAGGGACAGGGCGCAACCACGAGCAGTACTTC.

V and J are TRBV28 and TRBJ1-3; 7 bases align to TRBD1. J gave up 3 bases and V 3 bases, and 8 bases lay outside the gene matches. CDR1 and CDR2 from the germline V gene are MDHEN and SYDVKM. This CDR3 comprises 16 residues. The CDR3 reads CASSFRINRGGNTIYF. The CDR3 bases are TGTGCCAGCAGTTTTAGGATCAACAGGGGTGGAAACACCATATATTTT.

This chain joins TRBV6-5 and TRBJ1-1, with no clear D. Looked up from germline, CDR1 is MNHEY and CDR2 is SVGAGI. The CDR3 contains 12 residues. V lost 6 bases, J lost 5 bases, and 10 bases lay in between. The CDR3 DNA follows: TGTGCCAGCAGGCACGGTGGGACTGAAGCTTTCTTT. Its translation: CASRHGGTEAFF.

The rearrangement links TRBV7-2 to TRBJ2-1; D not resolved. V was pared by 4 bases and J by 6 bases, with 16 bases between. The germline V gene encodes CDR1 SGHTA and CDR2 FQGNSA. This CDR3 has 15 amino acids. The CDR3 DNA sequence: TGTGCCAGCAGCTACAATCCCACCAATGGCAATGAGCAGTTCTTC. Its translation: CASSYNPTNGNEQFF.

The V call is TRBV6-5, the J call TRBJ2-3, with D possibly being TRBD2 (5 bases). The V end lost 1 base, the J end lost 3 bases, and 14 bases lay between the germline ends. Germline V gene lookup returns CDR1 MNHEY and CDR2 SVGAGI. The CDR3 spans 16 residues. The CDR3 sequence: CASSYYRIGGTDTQYF. In DNA form, the CDR3 reads TGTGCCAGCAGTTACTATAGAATAGGAGGTACAGATACGCAGTATTTT.

The chain joins TRBV27 to TRBJ2-2; the D is unclear. This CDR3 comprises 15 residues. The germline V gene encodes CDR1 MNHEY and CDR2 SMNVEV (reference sequence). The V end was cut by 4 bases, the J end by 3 bases, with 12 bases between. CDR3 in amino acids: CASSYTRVDTGELFF. The CDR3, as DNA: TGTGCCAGCAGTTACACCCGTGTTGACACCGGGGAGCTGTTTTTT.

The chain has TRBV19 and TRBJ1-1; D perhaps matches TRBD1 (6 bases). Germline lookup yields CDR1 LNHDA and CDR2 SQIVND (reference sequence). The CDR3 consists of 17 residues. Trimming cost V 4 bases and J 2 bases, with 20 bases left between them. CDR3 residues: CASSTGTRAQYNTEAFF. In DNA, the CDR3 is TGTGCCAGTAGTACCGGGACACGTGCCCAGTACAACACTGAAGCTTTCTTT.

This sequence joins TRBV6-5 and TRBJ2-7; no firm D call. There are 13 residues in the CDR3. The germline V and J ends were trimmed by 2 bases and 4 bases, with 9 bases remaining between them. In germline, CDR1 is MNHEY, CDR2 SVGAGI. This chain's CDR3 is CASSYLRFYEQYF. CDR3 coding DNA: TGTGCCAGCAGTTACCTCCGGTTTTACGAGCAGTACTTC.

This clone was counted only a few times. V is TRBV19 and J is TRBJ1-5; D perhaps matches TRBD1 (6 bases). Trimming pared 0 bases from V and 7 bases from J, leaving 16 bases between. CDR1 and CDR2 (germline): LNHDA, SQIVND (reference sequence). The CDR3 extends over 16 amino acids. The CDR3 bases are TGTGCCAGTAGTATAGAGGGGGGGCGCAGGAGGCAGCCCCAGCATTTT. Residues: CASSIEGGRRRQPQHF.

The gene calls are TRBV30 and TRBJ1-3, with D uncertain. The germline V gene has CDR1 GTSNPN and CDR2 SVGIG (reference sequence). This CDR3 is built from 12 residues. Trimming stripped 0 bases from V and 5 bases from J, with 5 bases between. The CDR3 DNA sequence: TGTGCCTGGAGTGTATGGCGAAACACCATATATTTT. Its translation is CAWSVWRNTIYF.

The J gene is TRBJ1-1, the V gene TRBV7-2, with a possible D match to TRBD1 (6 bases). V was trimmed by 6 bases and J by 8 bases, leaving 16 bases between them. This CDR3 contains 13 residues. Per germline, CDR1 SGHTA and CDR2 FQGNSA. Here the CDR3 DNA reads TGTGCCAGCAGTTCTCGGACAGCTCTAGAAGCTTTCTTT. As protein: CASSSRTALEAFF. The whole variable domain, filled in from reference TRBV7-2 and TRBJ1-1, reads GAGVSQSPSNKVTEKGKDVELRCDPISGHTALYWYRQSLGQGLEFLIYFQGNSAPDKSGLPSDRFSAERTGGSVSTLTIQRTQQEDSAVYLCASSSRTALEAFFGQGTRLTVV.

This clone was found a few times. The chain is built from TRBV7-9 and TRBJ1-1; D is possibly TRBD1 (5 bases). The CDR3 is 13 residues long. Looked up from germline, CDR1 is SEHNR and CDR2 is FQNEAQ (reference sequence). Trimming cost V 1 base and J 6 bases, with 9 bases left between them. The CDR3 here is CASSLGGEAEAFF. Here the CDR3 DNA reads TGTGCCAGCAGCTTAGGGGGCGAAGCTGAAGCTTTCTTT. Full variable domain (remainder filled in from reference TRBV7-9 and TRBJ1-1): DTGVSQNPRHKITKRGQNVTFRCDPISEHNRLYWYRQTLGQGPEFLTYFQNEAQLEKSRLLSDRFSAERPKGSFSTLEIQRTEQGDSAMYLCASSLGGEAEAFFGQGTRLTVV.